The 16 T cell receptor beta chains reported below all come from one sample, sequenced in a study of blood T cell repertoires in COVID-19. Produced via immunoSEQ multiplex PCR; TCRdb's table is partial and in-frame only. This sample yields roughly 200,000 clones, of which 85% are seen a single time; approximately 18% belongs to the top ten. The sample comprised PBMCs or T cells enriched from blood (not recorded which). The receptors were sampled from a man aged 40-49 years who had recovered from COVID-19.

The V call is TRBV5-4, the J call TRBJ2-2; tentatively, D is TRBD2 (5 bases). V lost 3 bases and J lost 0, with 15 bases in between. The germline CDR1 and CDR2 sequences are SGHNT and YYREEE (reference sequence). The CDR3 has 17 amino acids. CDR3 sequence: CASSSAGLSSNTGELFF. Here the CDR3 DNA reads TGTGCCAGCAGCTCCGCGGGCCTAAGCTCGAACACCGGGGAGCTGTTTTTT.

This clone has only one observation. The rearrangement joins TRBV28 to TRBJ1-2, with unresolved D. CDR1 is MDHEN and CDR2 is SYDVKM in the germline V gene. V gave up 6 bases and J gave up 2 bases, with 7 bases separating them. The CDR3 spans 12 residues. The CDR3 here is CASSYSNYGYTF. Here the CDR3 DNA reads TGTGCCAGCAGCTATTCCAACTATGGCTACACCTTC.

This chain joins TRBV5-5 and TRBJ2-7; 7 bases are a match to TRBD1. V shed 2 bases, J shed 6 bases, and the junction held 8 bases outside the gene matches. The V gene's germline CDR1 is SGHKS and CDR2 YYEKEE (reference sequence). This CDR3 region has 14 residues. This CDR3 reads CASSLQGREGEQYF. DNA of the CDR3: TGTGCCAGCAGCTTACAGGGGAGAGAGGGCGAGCAGTACTTC.

Of note for this clone: An end of the junction differs from the germline gene, which may be a read error. The V and J genes are TRBV7-7 and TRBJ2-7; TRBD2 is a possible D gene (6 bases). The length of the CDR3 is 15 residues. Germline CDR1 and CDR2: SSHAT and FNYEAQ (reference sequence). CDR3 nucleotide sequence: TGTGCTAGCAGCTTAGAGGAGGGCCTCTCCTACGAGCAGTACTTC. Protein: CASSLEEGLSYEQYF.

The sample holds a few counts of this clone. The rearrangement uses TRBV28 and TRBJ2-3; D gene unclear. The CDR3 covers 12 residues. CDR1 and CDR2 (germline): MDHEN, SYDVKM. V gave up 8 bases and J gave up 2 bases, with 8 bases separating them. The CDR3 loop reads CASRTPTDTQYF. The CDR3 region has the DNA TGTGCCAGCCGAACACCCACAGATACGCAGTATTTT.

This clone has just one count. The chain combines TRBV11-3 with TRBJ2-5; 9 bases line up with TRBD2. The trim removed 5 bases at V and 6 bases at J, leaving 7 bases unmatched. The CDR3 sequence is 14 residues long. CDR1 and CDR2 (germline): SGHNT, YENEEA. CDR3 nucleotides: TGTGCCAGCAGCCCGGGGACTAGCCAGCAGACCCAGTACTTC. Its protein product is CASSPGTSQQTQYF.

The chain couples TRBV6-2 or TRBV6-3 to TRBJ1-1, with D possibly matching TRBD1 (5 bases). CDR1 and CDR2 from the germline V gene are MNHEY and SVGEGT. CDR3 length: 15 residues. Trimming left V 1 base short and J 4 bases short, with 13 bases between. This CDR3 reads CASSYFTQGGTEAFF. The CDR3 DNA sequence: TGTGCCAGCAGTTACTTTACGCAGGGAGGCACTGAAGCTTTCTTT.

The chain employs TRBV7-2 and TRBJ2-7; D is ambiguous. There are 12 residues in the CDR3. V shed 4 bases and J shed 7 bases, with 11 bases lying between them. Looked up from germline, CDR1 is SGHTA and CDR2 is FQGNSA. Written as DNA, the CDR3 is TGTGCCAGCAGCTGGGCGTCAGGTGAGCAGTACTTC. This gives the protein CASSWASGEQYF.

The chain has TRBV9 and TRBJ2-7; D not certain. There are 12 residues in the CDR3. The V gene lost 0 bases and the J gene lost 3 bases, with 4 bases spanning the gap. The germline gives CDR1 SGDLS, CDR2 YYNGEE. In DNA form, the CDR3 reads TGTGCCAGCAGCGTAGACAGCTACGAGCAGTACTTC. Its protein product is CASSVDSYEQYF.

This clone was found once. This sequence joins TRBV7-9 and TRBJ1-2; 8 nucleotides line up with TRBD1. Germline-derived CDR1 and CDR2 are SEHNR and FQNEAQ (reference sequence). This CDR3 is built from 13 residues. After removal of 5 bases from V and 7 bases from J, the junction contained 6 bases not matched to a gene. In DNA form, the CDR3 reads TGTGCCAGCAGCCCGGACAGGGCTTCTGGCTACACCTTC. It specifies CASSPDRASGYTF.

The gene calls are TRBV19 and TRBJ1-3; D is perhaps TRBD1 (5 bases). The CDR3 totals 16 residues. V was cut by 3 bases and J by 0 bases, with 12 bases left in between. From germline, CDR1 is LNHDA and CDR2 SQIVND (reference sequence). The CDR3 reads CASSMTVFSSGNTIYF. The CDR3 DNA follows: TGTGCCAGTAGTATGACAGTTTTCTCCTCTGGAAACACCATATATTTT.

The J gene is TRBJ1-2, the V gene TRBV5-4; 9 bases fit TRBD1. There are 14 residues in the CDR3. Trimming removed 7 bases from V and 5 bases from J; junction bases left unmatched: 9. Germline values: CDR1 SGHNT, CDR2 YYREEE (reference sequence). CDR3 sequence reads: CASFRMTGGYGYTF. CDR3 coding DNA: TGTGCCAGCTTCCGAATGACAGGGGGATATGGCTACACCTTC.

This chain links TRBV9 with TRBJ2-7, with 8 bases lining up with TRBD1. The CDR3 contains 15 residues. V lost 0 bases and J lost 2; bases outside the gene matches: 4. CDR1 SGDLS and CDR2 YYNGEE come from the germline V gene. CDR3 amino acids: CASSVAGQGPYEQYF. The CDR3 bases are TGTGCCAGCAGCGTAGCAGGACAGGGACCCTACGAGCAGTACTTC.

The chain carries TRBV11-3 and TRBJ2-1, with 9 bases aligning to TRBD2. The CDR3 runs to 15 residues. J lost 4 bases, V lost 6 bases, and 7 bases had no gene match. CDR1 is SGHNT and CDR2 is YENEEA in the germline V gene. The CDR3 loop reads CASSQSGRTYNEQFF. As DNA, the CDR3 is TGTGCCAGCAGTCAAAGCGGGAGGACTTACAATGAGCAGTTCTTC.

The CDR3 region has the DNA TGTGCCAGCGGCCCGGGATCCTACGAGCAGTACTTC. The encoded protein is CASGPGSYEQYF. The chain has TRBV9 and TRBJ2-7, with D possibly TRBD2 on 5 matching bases. CDR1 SGDLS and CDR2 YYNGEE come from the germline V gene. The V end lost 7 bases, the J end lost 1 base, and 9 bases lay between the germline ends. The CDR3 contains 12 residues.

The CDR3 region has the DNA TGTGCCACTCGAGATTCCGGGACTAGCGGTAGAGGGGACGAGCAGTACTTC. The encoded protein is CATRDSGTSGRGDEQYF. The chain combines TRBV25-1 with TRBJ2-7; 11 bases map to TRBD2. Germline CDR1 and CDR2: MGHDK and SYGVNS. J was trimmed by 5 bases and V by 10 bases; bases with no gene match: 19. This CDR3 contains 17 residues.